A single sample gave rise to the 26 T cell receptor beta chains below, sequenced in a study of CD8+ T cells in alopecia areata. Extraction of RNA preceded its reverse transcription into cDNA, which served as the sequencing template. The repertoire was sequenced with immunoSEQ multiplex PCR; TCRdb's copy has only in-frame clones and lacks some. The sample carries 130,000 to 150,000 clones, about four fifths recorded once. Indicated treatment: oral pan-JAK inhibitor, 5-10 mg twice daily. The sequences come from CD8+ T cells sorted from blood, collected at week 4, from a patient treated with tofacitinib. The source is a human donor with alopecia areata.

The V call is TRBV6-1, the J call TRBJ1-1; D remains unclear. Looked up from germline, CDR1 is MNHNS and CDR2 is SASEGT. Trimming left V 11 bases short and J 3 bases short, with 7 bases between. There are 10 residues in the CDR3. The CDR3 region is CAAGYTEAFF. Written as DNA, the CDR3 is TGTGCCGCGGGTTACACTGAAGCTTTCTTT.

V usage is TRBV5-4 and J usage is TRBJ1-4; D ambiguous. Germline CDR1 reads SGHNT; CDR2 reads YYREEE (reference sequence). V shed 0 bases and J shed 3 bases, with 6 bases lying between them. This CDR3 contains 14 residues. This CDR3 reads CASSLEVANEKLFF. The CDR3 DNA reads as TGTGCCAGCAGCTTGGAAGTTGCTAATGAAAAACTGTTTTTT.

The gene calls are TRBV27 and TRBJ2-7; D call uncertain. Germline V gives CDR1 MNHEY, CDR2 SMNVEV (reference sequence). The ends were cut back, 6 bases at V and 6 bases at J, with 18 bases in the middle. The CDR3 is made up of 14 amino acids. The CDR3 reads CASRPRSPESEQYF. The DNA of the CDR3 is TGTGCCAGCAGACCACGTTCCCCCGAGAGCGAGCAGTACTTC.

The chain uses TRBV4-1 and TRBJ2-7; TRBD2 agrees at 8 bases. The CDR3 loop spans 14 amino acids. V shed 6 bases and J 3 bases; nucleotides not matched to a gene: 7. Per germline, CDR1 MGHRA and CDR2 YSYEKL. CDR3 sequence: CASSSQRGIYEQYF. The CDR3 coding sequence is TGCGCCAGCAGTTCCCAGCGGGGGATCTACGAGCAGTACTTC.

V is TRBV4-3 and J is TRBJ2-1, with 10 nucleotides matching TRBD2. V gave up 1 base and J gave up 0 bases; unmatched junction bases: 6. The CDR3 loop spans 18 amino acids. The germline gives CDR1 LGHNA, CDR2 YSLEER. CDR3 loop: CASSQATSGVSSYNEQFF. DNA for the CDR3: TGCGCCAGCAGCCAAGCTACTAGCGGGGTGAGCTCCTACAATGAGCAGTTCTTC.

The genes are TRBV14 and TRBJ2-3; no clear D. Germline V gives CDR1 SGHDN, CDR2 FVKESK. Trimming removed 2 bases from V and 6 bases from J, with 6 bases in between. The CDR3 runs to 12 residues. The CDR3 loop is CASSQYGDTQYF. The CDR3 DNA sequence: TGTGCCAGCAGCCAATACGGGGATACGCAGTATTTT.

This chain links TRBV5-1 with TRBJ2-7; D call uncertain. Trimming took off 3 bases at V and 7 bases at J, with 11 bases between the two ends. CDR3 length: 12 residues. The V gene's germline CDR1 is SGHRS and CDR2 YFSETQ. The CDR3 coding sequence is TGCGCCAGCAGCTCTTCTGACACGGAGCAGTACTTC. Its protein product is CASSSSDTEQYF.

The chain is built from TRBV7-4 and TRBJ1-5; D not certain. CDR1 and CDR2 from the germline V gene are SGHVT and SQSDAQ. The CDR3 is 16 amino acids. V shed 8 bases and J shed 5 bases, with 22 bases lying between them. CDR3 DNA sequence: TGTGCCAGCCCTCCTTCCAAGGGCCCTTCGGATCAGCCCCAGCATTTT. Its translation is CASPPSKGPSDQPQHF.

The J gene is TRBJ2-7, the V gene TRBV5-6; D unresolved. Germline CDR1 is SGHDT and CDR2 is YYEEEE. Between the trimmed V and J ends, which lost 2 bases and 2 bases, there was a span of 5 bases. This CDR3 comprises 12 residues. The CDR3 is CASSLNPYEQYF. As DNA, the CDR3 is TGTGCCAGCAGCTTAAACCCCTACGAGCAGTACTTC.

The chain carries TRBV6-6 and TRBJ1-2; D not resolved. The V gene lost 6 bases and the J gene lost 3 bases, with 14 bases spanning the gap. From germline, CDR1 is MNHNY and CDR2 SVGAGI (reference sequence). The CDR3 loop spans 14 amino acids. CDR3: CASRQTGTYYGYTF. In DNA form, the CDR3 reads TGTGCCAGCAGGCAGACGGGTACTTACTATGGCTACACCTTC.

The chain has TRBV29-1 and TRBJ2-1; D is unresolved. Trimming took 4 bases from V and 6 from J, leaving 7 bases between them. Looked up from germline, CDR1 is SQVTM and CDR2 is ANQGSEA. The CDR3 covers 11 residues. The CDR3 here is CSVVLRNEQFF. The DNA for the CDR3 is TGCAGCGTTGTTCTACGCAATGAGCAGTTCTTC.

This clone showed up just once. V usage is TRBV2 and J usage is TRBJ2-1; 10 nucleotides match TRBD2. J gave up 1 base and V 6 bases, and 6 bases lay outside the gene matches. This CDR3 comprises 16 residues. Germline loops: CDR1 SNHLY, CDR2 FYNNEI. In DNA form, the CDR3 reads TGTGCCAGCAGCGGCGGACTAGCGGAGTCCTACAATGAGCAGTTCTTC. Its translation: CASSGGLAESYNEQFF.

This chain links TRBV2 with TRBJ2-7; D gene uncertain. In germline, CDR1 is SNHLY, CDR2 FYNNEI. V shed 4 bases and J shed 2 bases, with 12 bases lying between them. The CDR3 consists of 14 residues. The CDR3 region is CASSGYSLAYEQYF. CDR3 in DNA: TGTGCCAGCAGTGGGTACAGCCTTGCCTACGAGCAGTACTTC.

This chain links TRBV10-3 with TRBJ2-1, with D possibly matching TRBD2 (5 bases). This CDR3 is built from 15 residues. Trimming removed 2 bases from V and 1 base from J, with 9 bases in between. CDR1 and CDR2 from the germline V gene are ENHRY and SYGVKD. CDR3 region: CAISEGLASYNEQFF. In nucleotides, the CDR3 is TGTGCCATCAGTGAGGGTTTAGCGTCCTACAATGAGCAGTTCTTC.

This clone was picked up one time. The V gene is TRBV9, the J gene TRBJ2-5; the D is unclear. The V end lost 0 bases, the J end lost 7 bases, and 13 bases lay between the germline ends. Germline V lookup: CDR1 SGDLS, CDR2 YYNGEE. The CDR3 extends over 14 amino acids. The CDR3 coding sequence is TGTGCCAGCAGCGTAGGGGATCAGCCAGGGACCCAGTACTTC. Translating it yields CASSVGDQPGTQYF.

This chain joins TRBV6-1 and TRBJ1-1; unclear D gene. The germline V gene encodes CDR1 MNHNS and CDR2 SASEGT. The CDR3 length is 13 residues. V lost 6 bases to trimming and J lost 1 base, with 9 bases between them. The CDR3 reads CASREVGNTEAFF. CDR3 DNA sequence: TGTGCCAGCAGGGAGGTTGGGAACACTGAAGCTTTCTTT.

V is TRBV11-2 and J is TRBJ2-5; D is unresolved. The CDR3 spans 14 residues. Germline values: CDR1 SGHAT, CDR2 FQNNGV. V was clipped by 4 bases and J by 0 bases, with 9 bases between them. The CDR3 protein is CASSSNKYQETQYF. Written as DNA, the CDR3 is TGTGCCAGCAGCTCGAACAAGTACCAAGAGACCCAGTACTTC.

The genes are TRBV9 and TRBJ2-6; D unclear. Germline V lookup: CDR1 SGDLS, CDR2 YYNGEE. V lost 0 bases and J 0 bases, leaving 4 bases between the germline ends. CDR3 length: 15 amino acids. CDR3 bases: TGTGCCAGCAGCGTAGGGTCCTCTGGGGCCAACGTCCTGACTTTC. Protein sequence: CASSVGSSGANVLTF. Full variable domain (remainder filled in from reference TRBV9 and TRBJ2-6): DSGVTQTPKHLITATGQRVTLRCSPRSGDLSVYWYQQSLDQGLQFLIQYYNGEERAKGNILERFSAQQFPDLHSELNLSSLELGDSALYFCASSVGSSGANVLTFGAGSRLTVL.

The rearrangement uses TRBV7-6 and TRBJ2-5; no firm D call. The assigned J gene may be wrong: the sequence end matches TRBJ2-7 better. Per germline, CDR1 SGHVS and CDR2 FNYEAQ. The CDR3 is made up of 15 amino acids. The DNA for the CDR3 is TGTGCCAGCAGCTTATCAAAGGGCAAGAATTTCGAGCAGTACTTC. This codes for CASSLSKGKNFEQYF.

This sequence joins TRBV7-9 and TRBJ2-5, with a weak D call TRBD2 (5 bases). This CDR3 has 14 amino acids. Germline values: CDR1 SEHNR, CDR2 FQNEAQ (reference sequence). V lost 5 bases to trimming and J lost 2 bases, with 12 bases between them. The CDR3 DNA reads as TGTGCCAGCAGCCCCGGACTGGATCAAGAGACCCAGTACTTC. Translation gives CASSPGLDQETQYF.

This chain links TRBV6-5 with TRBJ1-5; the D is unclear. The CDR3 totals 15 residues. V was clipped by 0 bases and J by 1 base, with 7 bases between them. Looked up from germline, CDR1 is MNHEY and CDR2 is SVGAGI. The CDR3 DNA is TGTGCCAGCAGTTACTCTCTTGGAAGCAATCAGCCCCAGCATTTT. It specifies CASSYSLGSNQPQHF.

In its sample, this clone was seen once. The chain carries TRBV5-5 and TRBJ1-2; weak D call: TRBD1 (6 bases). Germline V gene data show CDR1 as SGHKS and CDR2 as YYEKEE (reference sequence). Trimming took off 4 bases at V and 6 bases at J, with 16 bases between the two ends. The CDR3 totals 14 residues. CDR3 bases: TGTGCCAGCAGCCCATCACAGGGTTTTGATGGCTACACCTTC. It encodes CASSPSQGFDGYTF.

The chain couples TRBV6-5 to TRBJ2-2; 8 nucleotides line up with TRBD1. CDR1 is MNHEY and CDR2 is SVGAGI in the germline V gene. This CDR3 comprises 13 residues. V was clipped by 5 bases and J by 7 bases; unmatched bases: 3. This chain's CDR3 is CASSPGGNGELFF. The CDR3 DNA follows: TGTGCCAGCAGTCCAGGGGGCAACGGGGAGCTGTTTTTT.

This rearrangement joins TRBV9 to TRBJ2-1; D is perhaps TRBD2 (5 bases). The germline V gene has CDR1 SGDLS and CDR2 YYNGEE. Trimming stripped 0 bases from V and 9 bases from J, with 16 bases between. The CDR3 consists of 15 residues. CDR3 protein: CASSVEDLTGTEQFF. Here the CDR3 DNA reads TGTGCCAGCAGCGTAGAGGACCTGACGGGAACTGAGCAGTTCTTC.

As DNA, the CDR3 is TGTGCCAGCAGCCGGACAGGGGGCCCGAACACTGAAGCTTTCTTT. This encodes CASSRTGGPNTEAFF. J is TRBJ1-1 and V is TRBV28; TRBD1 matches at 11 bases. In germline, CDR1 is MDHEN, CDR2 SYDVKM. The CDR3 is made up of 15 amino acids. V shed 6 bases and J 1 base; nucleotides not matched to a gene: 4. The whole variable domain, remainder taken from reference TRBV28 and TRBJ1-1, is DVKVTQSSRYLVKRTGEKVFLECVQDMDHENMFWYRQDPGLGLRLIYFSYDVKMKEKGDIPEGYSVSREKKERFSLILESASTNQTSMYLCASSRTGGPNTEAFFGQGTRLTVV.

The chain carries TRBV27 and TRBJ2-7, with TRBD1 identical over 7 bases. Per germline, CDR1 MNHEY and CDR2 SMNVEV (reference sequence). After removal of 1 base from V and 2 bases from J, the junction contained 5 bases not matched to a gene. This CDR3 region has 15 residues. CDR3 nucleotide sequence: TGTGCCAGCAGTTTATTGCGACAGGGTCCCTACGAGCAGTACTTC. This codes for CASSLLRQGPYEQYF.